The text below deals with one T cell receptor (beta chain). Profiled with immunoSEQ multiplex PCR; TCRdb holds only in-frame clones, not every one. The repertoire holds about 8,900 clones, with about 85% as singletons. The data belong to a study of chemoradiotherapy in HPV16-positive cancers. On the study more broadly: Candidate HPV-specific clones and shared TCR motifs came from two HPV16-positive patients.

V lost 3 bases and J lost 3; bases outside the gene matches: 17. CDR1 KGHSH and CDR2 LQKENI come from the germline V gene. The CDR3 length is 20 residues. The chain joins TRBV18 to TRBJ2-4; 10 bases agree with TRBD2. The sequence came from a human donor with HPV-associated anogenital cancer. The sample consisted of tumor tissue, taken from a patient who underwent chemoradiotherapy. CDR3 nucleotide sequence: TGTGCCAGCTCACCTGCCAGCGGGAGGGGTTTGTGGAAGGGCAAAAACATTCAGTACTTC. This codes for CASSPASGRGLWKGKNIQYF. The entire variable domain, with the rest obtained from reference TRBV18 and TRBJ2-4, is as follows: NAGVMQNPRHLVRRRGQEARLRCSPMKGHSHVYWYRQLPEEGLKFMVYLQKENIIDESGMPKERFSAEFPKEGPSILRIQQVVRGDSAAYFCASSPASGRGLWKGKNIQYFGAGTRLSVL.